This TCR beta chain was found in a study of shared clonotypes between healthy human individuals. Findings of the study overall: Among donors, the sharing of clonotypes was expected to be influenced by sequencing depth. Clonotypes shared by all four sorted-subset donors had higher generation probabilities than non-shared clonotypes.

An assay was performed, and its level was deep. Genomic DNA (from each subset) was split evenly across several immunoSEQ plates. Sequencing was performed with immunoSEQ multiplex PCR; in TCRdb, only in-frame clones are kept and a portion is missing. Of 850,000 to 1,200,000 clones in the sample, around four fifths were seen once. The CDR3 runs to 13 residues. The germline CDR1 and CDR2 sequences are SGHAT and FQNNGV. V dropped 5 bases and J dropped 1 base, with 8 bases sitting between them. A remark on this clone: The antigen remains unidentified. Other DNA sequences within the sample encode an identical CDR3.

Input material: memory CD4+ T cells sorted from blood. Noted subset: CD45RA-negative fraction. This rearrangement joins TRBV11-2 to TRBJ1-1, with D maybe TRBD1 (5 bases). The TCR comes from a man aged 18 to 30 in good health. CDR3 residues: CASSVDRNTEAFF. The CDR3 DNA follows: TGTGCCAGCAGCGTTGACAGGAACACTGAAGCTTTCTTT.